The T cell receptor beta chain under discussion was sequenced for a study of blood T cells in healthy people across ages. The authors ran a second PCR of 7 to 11 cycles using a sample-barcoded 5' primer and a J-beta primer mix. TCRdb ran MiXCR on the 5' RACE reads and lists one entry per CDR3 protein. The sample has about 1.8 million distinct CDR3 sequences, 49% seen once; the top ten hold over 2%. The V gene's germline CDR1 is MNHEY and CDR2 SMNVEV (reference sequence). The CDR3 is 14 amino acids. V dropped 6 bases and J dropped 0; count of bases not matched to a gene: 5. This clonotype was detected only a few times.

This sequence was found in a woman aged 40 to 49 in good health. The chain is built from TRBV27 and TRBJ2-7, with 7 bases aligning to TRBD1. Sequencing input: blood. The CDR3 region has the DNA TGTGCCAGCAGAAAACAGGGGAGCTCCTACGAGCAGTACTTC. This sequence encodes CASRKQGSSYEQYF.